These 26 T cell receptor beta chains share one sample of origin, sequenced in a study of shared clonotypes between healthy human individuals. Libraries were prepared by immunoSEQ multiplex PCR; TCRdb keeps only in-frame clonotypes and omits some of them. The sample has 2,500,000 or so clones, more than 80% seen once. Sequenced input: naive CD4+ T cells sorted from blood. Subset specified: CD45RA+ positively selected. Every receptor here comes from a young man in good health.

V is TRBV10-3 and J is TRBJ2-1; D may correspond to TRBD1 or TRBD2 (6 bases each). Germline V gives CDR1 ENHRY, CDR2 SYGVKD. The V and J ends lost 9 bases and 6 bases respectively, with 18 bases between them. This CDR3 has 14 residues. CDR3 amino acids: CAISGTQGPNEQFF. The CDR3 DNA reads as TGTGCCATTTCCGGGACTCAGGGGCCCAATGAGCAGTTCTTC.

The V gene is TRBV5-6, the J gene TRBJ2-5; TRBD2 aligns across 10 bases. Losses at the gene ends were 4 bases for V and 5 bases for J; bases not matched to a gene: 11. Germline V CDR1 and CDR2: SGHDT, YYEEEE. The CDR3 runs to 16 residues. The CDR3 DNA follows: TGTGCCAGCAGCCTCCTTGGAGCGGGGGGGCCCGAGACCCAGTACTTC. This encodes CASSLLGAGGPETQYF.

The chain couples TRBV19 to TRBJ2-5; 8 positions agree with TRBD1. V was clipped by 5 bases and J by 2 bases; unmatched bases: 7. Looked up from germline, CDR1 is LNHDA and CDR2 is SQIVND (reference sequence). The CDR3 runs 15 residues. This chain's CDR3 is CASSRRDRLQETQYF. The CDR3 DNA reads TGTGCCAGTAGTCGCCGGGACAGGCTACAAGAGACCCAGTACTTC.

This chain links TRBV6-1 with TRBJ2-7; weak D call: TRBD1 (6 bases). The germline V gene encodes CDR1 MNHNS and CDR2 SASEGT. CDR3 length: 14 amino acids. Trimming pared 1 base from V and 5 bases from J, leaving 12 bases between. The CDR3 sequence: CASSEGQGTHEQYF. CDR3 nucleotide sequence: TGTGCCAGCAGTGAAGGTCAGGGGACCCACGAGCAGTACTTC.

This clone was counted a single time. V is TRBV6-5 and J is TRBJ2-7; D is perhaps TRBD1 (5 bases). The CDR3 has 14 residues. Germline CDR1 is MNHEY and CDR2 is SVGAGI. Trimming removed 7 bases at V and 3 bases at J, with 16 bases between. The CDR3 loop is CASKRQFGVYEQYF. DNA for the CDR3: TGTGCCAGCAAACGACAGTTTGGAGTCTACGAGCAGTACTTC.

Worth noting for this clone: The same CDR3 is also encoded by other DNA sequences in this sample. V is TRBV6-5 and J is TRBJ2-5, with D tentatively TRBD2 (5 bases). The CDR3 spans 11 residues. Germline V gene lookup returns CDR1 MNHEY and CDR2 SVGAGI. V lost 5 bases and J lost 5, with 6 bases in between. In DNA form, the CDR3 reads TGTGCCAGCAGTCGAGGGGAGACCCAGTACTTC. It codes for CASSRGETQYF.

This clone was counted once. V usage is TRBV19 and J usage is TRBJ1-5, with D unresolved. Germline assignment: CDR1 LNHDA and CDR2 SQIVND (reference sequence). This CDR3 spans 20 amino acids. V was pared by 3 bases and J by 0 bases, with 24 bases between. The CDR3 DNA reads as TGTGCCAGTAGTATCGGGCGGCTCCGAGGGTCTATCTATAGCAATCAGCCCCAGCATTTT. Translating gives CASSIGRLRGSIYSNQPQHF.

CDR3 sequence: CASVPLGQSYEQYF. CDR3 sequence (DNA): TGTGCCAGCGTCCCCCTGGGACAAAGCTACGAGCAGTACTTC. The chain combines TRBV6-1 with TRBJ2-7; D might be TRBD1 (6 bases). The CDR3 spans 14 residues. Trimming shortened V by 8 bases and J by 3 bases, and 17 bases separated the two germline ends. The germline V gene encodes CDR1 MNHNS and CDR2 SASEGT.

V and J are TRBV9 and TRBJ2-5; the match to TRBD1 covers 9 bases. This CDR3 region has 13 residues. The trim removed 3 bases at V and 5 bases at J, leaving 2 bases unmatched. CDR1 is SGDLS and CDR2 is YYNGEE in the germline V gene. CDR3 in DNA: TGTGCCAGCAGCGCGACAGGGGGGGAGACCCAGTACTTC. This gives the protein CASSATGGETQYF.

This chain links TRBV30 with TRBJ2-4; 8 bases map to TRBD2. This CDR3 has 16 amino acids. Germline-derived CDR1 and CDR2 are GTSNPN and SVGIG (reference sequence). Trimming at V came to 0 bases and at J to 3 bases, leaving 7 bases not matched to a gene. CDR3 bases: TGTGCCTGGAGTGTAGGAATTCGGGGGGGCAAAAACATTCAGTACTTC. The encoded protein is CAWSVGIRGGKNIQYF. Full variable domain (missing parts from reference TRBV30 and TRBJ2-4): SQTIHQWPATLVQPVGSPLSLECTVEGTSNPNLYWYRQAAGRGLQLLFYSVGIGQISSEVPQNLSASRPQDRQFILSSKKLLLSDSGFYLCAWSVGIRGGKNIQYFGAGTRLSVL.

In regard to this clone: Other DNA sequences of this sample code for an identical CDR3. The rearrangement joins TRBV6-5 to TRBJ2-2; unclear D gene. The CDR3 consists of 14 residues. Trimming shortened V by 1 base and J by 1 base, and 4 bases separated the two germline ends. Per the germline V gene, CDR1 is MNHEY and CDR2 is SVGAGI. CDR3 coding DNA: TGTGCCAGCAGTTACTGGCAGAACACCGGGGAGCTGTTTTTT. Translated, it gives CASSYWQNTGELFF.

The sample holds one count of this clone. This chain links TRBV2 with TRBJ1-1, with 10 bases matching TRBD1. This CDR3 spans 14 amino acids. The junction had 9 bases not matched to a gene; V was cut back by 3 bases and J by 11 bases. CDR1 is SNHLY and CDR2 is FYNNEI in the germline V gene. CDR3 in DNA: TGTGCCAGCAGTGAGTCAAGGACAGGGGGATCGGCTTTCTTT. Its translation is CASSESRTGGSAFF.

CDR3 sequence (DNA): TGTGCCAGCAGCTTATTGGCAGCAAATGAAAAACTGTTTTTT. As protein: CASSLLAANEKLFF. The chain links TRBV5-5 to TRBJ1-4; no reliable D call. From germline, CDR1 is SGHKS and CDR2 YYEKEE (reference sequence). CDR3 size: 14 residues. Trimming pared 2 bases from V and 5 bases from J, leaving 10 bases between. The whole variable domain, filled in from reference TRBV5-5 and TRBJ1-4, reads DAGVTQSPTHLIKTRGQQVTLRCSPISGHKSVSWYQQVLGQGPQFIFQYYEKEERGRGNFPDRFSARQFPNYSSELNVNALLLGDSALYLCASSLLAANEKLFFGSGTQLSVL.

The DNA of the CDR3 is TGTGCCAGTACCACGGACAGGAATCAGCCCCAGCATTTT. Translation gives CASTTDRNQPQHF. V is TRBV19 and J is TRBJ1-5, with 7 positions matching TRBD1. The V gene's germline CDR1 is LNHDA and CDR2 SQIVND (reference sequence). The CDR3 is made up of 13 amino acids. J was trimmed by 4 bases and V by 7 bases; bases with no gene match: 4.

With respect to this clone: The same CDR3 arises from other DNA sequences in this sample as well. J is TRBJ2-7 and V is TRBV11-3; no firm D call. V was shortened by 0 bases and J by 3 bases, with 6 bases between the two germline ends. The CDR3 spans 13 residues. The germline V gene encodes CDR1 SGHNT and CDR2 YENEEA. In DNA form, the CDR3 reads TGTGCCAGCAGCTTAGAATGGGGCTACGAGCAGTACTTC. It translates to CASSLEWGYEQYF.

J is TRBJ2-1 and V is TRBV12-5; TRBD1 aligns across 9 bases. J was trimmed by 8 bases and V by 5 bases; bases with no gene match: 10. Germline-derived CDR1 and CDR2 are LGHNT and FRNRAP. This CDR3 spans 15 amino acids. The CDR3 spells CASGNPDRGIDEQFF. The DNA of the CDR3 is TGTGCTAGTGGTAACCCAGACAGGGGGATCGATGAGCAGTTCTTC.

There are a few counts of this clone. The chain has TRBV19 and TRBJ1-4; tentative D call: TRBD1 (5 bases). Looked up from germline, CDR1 is LNHDA and CDR2 is SQIVND (reference sequence). The CDR3 is made up of 14 amino acids. Trimming stripped 6 bases from V and 3 bases from J, with 11 bases between. The CDR3 loop reads CASRTGTANEKLFF. The CDR3 DNA reads TGTGCCAGTAGGACCGGGACGGCTAATGAAAAACTGTTTTTT.

This clone was counted a single time. The rearrangement uses TRBV28 and TRBJ2-5; possibly TRBD1 for D (5 bases). The assigned J gene may be wrong: the sequence end matches TRBJ2-7 better. Germline CDR1 reads MDHEN; CDR2 reads SYDVKM. The CDR3 runs 14 residues. In nucleotides, the CDR3 is TGTGCCAGCAGTTACCGGACACCCTCCTACGAGCAGTACTTC. It encodes CASSYRTPSYEQYF.

This clone was seen a handful of times. This chain connects TRBV19 to TRBJ2-2; D is perhaps TRBD1 (6 bases). The CDR3 extends over 10 amino acids. Trimming stripped 9 bases from V and 12 bases from J, with 11 bases between. Germline values: CDR1 LNHDA, CDR2 SQIVND (reference sequence). CDR3 coding DNA: TGTGCCAGACAAGACAGGAAGCTGTTTTTT. As protein: CARQDRKLFF.

The V gene is TRBV5-1, the J gene TRBJ2-7; the D call may be TRBD1 or TRBD2 (5 bases each). The germline V gene encodes CDR1 SGHRS and CDR2 YFSETQ. Trimming shortened V by 4 bases and J by 6 bases, and 17 bases separated the two germline ends. The CDR3 runs to 14 residues. CDR3 in amino acids: CASSAAEGWLEQYF. The CDR3 DNA sequence: TGCGCCAGCAGCGCAGCAGAGGGGTGGCTCGAGCAGTACTTC.

The chain uses TRBV4-3 and TRBJ2-1, with D perhaps being TRBD1 or TRBD2 (5 bases each). Trimming pared 0 bases from V and 0 bases from J, leaving 15 bases between. The germline gives CDR1 LGHNA, CDR2 YSLEER. This CDR3 contains 18 residues. CDR3 nucleotide sequence: TGCGCCAGCAGCCAAGATCTTTACCGGGGCCTCTCCTACAATGAGCAGTTCTTC. This codes for CASSQDLYRGLSYNEQFF.

The chain joins TRBV7-2 to TRBJ2-2; D not certain. The length of the CDR3 is 16 residues. CDR1 and CDR2 (germline): SGHTA, FQGNSA. V lost 4 bases and J 0 bases, leaving 12 bases between the germline ends. DNA for the CDR3: TGTGCCAGCAGCTACCTGGGTGGAACGAACACCGGGGAGCTGTTTTTT. Translated: CASSYLGGTNTGELFF.

This clone showed up just once. The CDR3 region has the DNA TGTGCCAGCAGCCCTACTAGCGAATCCGGGACCCAGTACTTC. This codes for CASSPTSESGTQYF. The V and J genes are TRBV7-3 and TRBJ2-5; the match to TRBD2 covers 7 bases. CDR1 SGHTA and CDR2 FQGTGA come from the germline V gene. This CDR3 contains 14 residues. V shed 5 bases, J shed 7 bases, and the junction held 10 bases outside the gene matches.

In DNA, the CDR3 is TGTGCCAGCATTCCTCGGGGGGTTCTAGAGACCCAGTACTTC. Protein product: CASIPRGVLETQYF. V usage is TRBV6-5 and J usage is TRBJ2-5; 7 positions match TRBD2. This CDR3 has 14 residues. The V segment lost 7 bases and the J segment 4 bases; nucleotides outside the gene matches: 9. Germline V CDR1 and CDR2: MNHEY, SVGAGI.

CDR3 region: CGTSLAGGEQFF. For the CDR3, the DNA is TGCGGAACATCGTTAGCGGGAGGGGAGCAGTTCTTC. The chain is built from TRBV10-2 and TRBJ2-1; 11 bases match TRBD2. The CDR3 spans 12 residues. Germline V lookup: CDR1 WSHSY, CDR2 SAAADI.

Notes on this clone: Other DNA sequences within the sample encode an identical CDR3. The chain combines TRBV7-9 with TRBJ2-2; D possibly corresponds to TRBD2 (6 bases). The CDR3 has 15 amino acids. CDR1 and CDR2 (germline): SEHNR, FQNEAQ (reference sequence). Trimming removed 3 bases from V and 4 bases from J, with 12 bases in between. CDR3 residues: CASSFGQEGTGELFF. The DNA for the CDR3 is TGTGCCAGCAGCTTCGGGCAGGAGGGCACCGGGGAGCTGTTTTTT.